This TCR beta chain emerged from a study of blood T cell repertoires in COVID-19. Per the study methods: Reference gene primer amplification in the assay estimated nucleated cell counts. Some clones are missing from TCRdb's copy, which holds only in-frame ones; the method was immunoSEQ multiplex PCR. That table is the source of V, J and clone size, and D and trimming were worked out from the DNA. The profile covers hundreds of thousands of clones, with less than 90% appearing a single time and 6.5% to 8.5% taken by the ten largest. The V end was cut by 2 bases, the J end by 4 bases, with 17 bases between. The V gene's germline CDR1 is MDHEN and CDR2 SYDVKM. This CDR3 is 17 amino acids long.

V is TRBV28 and J is TRBJ2-2, with TRBD1 as a possible D gene (6 bases). The sequenced sample was PBMCs or T cells enriched from blood (not recorded which). The receptor's source is a woman between 55 and 75 years old who had recovered from COVID-19. The CDR3 here is CASSLTGWGPGTGELFF. CDR3 in DNA: TGTGCCAGCAGTTTAACGGGTTGGGGGCCGGGCACCGGGGAGCTGTTTTTT.